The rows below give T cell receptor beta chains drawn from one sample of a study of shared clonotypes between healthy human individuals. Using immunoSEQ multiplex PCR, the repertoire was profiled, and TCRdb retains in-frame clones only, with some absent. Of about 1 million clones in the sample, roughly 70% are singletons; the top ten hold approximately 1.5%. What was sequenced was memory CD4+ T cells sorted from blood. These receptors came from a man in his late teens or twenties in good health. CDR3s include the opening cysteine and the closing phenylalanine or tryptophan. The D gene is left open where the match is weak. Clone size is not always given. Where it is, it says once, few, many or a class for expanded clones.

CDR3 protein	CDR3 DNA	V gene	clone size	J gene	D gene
CASSLGGQGGETQYF	TGCGCCAGCAGCTTAGGGGGACAGGGCGGAGAGACCCAGTACTTC	TRBV5-1	once	TRBJ2-5	TRBD1
CASSLWTAYTGELFF	TGTGCCAGCTCACTCTGGACAGCTTACACCGGGGAGCTGTTTTTT	TRBV18	NA	TRBJ2-2	NA
CASSVGSTSGSNEQFF	TGTGCCAGCAGCGTAGGGTCGACTAGCGGGAGCAATGAGCAGTTCTTC	TRBV9	NA	TRBJ2-1	TRBD2
CASSQGLPYEQYF	TGTGCCAGCAGCCAGGGACTCCCCTACGAGCAGTACTTC	TRBV4-2	NA	TRBJ2-7	NA
CATSGATEAFF	TGTGCCACCTCGGGGGCTACTGAAGCTTTCTTT	TRBV10-3	NA	TRBJ1-1	NA
CASSAPGGPLKGGTIYF	TGTGCCAGCAGCGCCCCCGGGGGGCCCTTAAAAGGAGGCACCATATATTTT	TRBV25-1	NA	TRBJ1-3	NA
CASSKANWGGGYTF	TGTGCCAGCAGTAAAGCCAACTGGGGGGGAGGCTACACCTTC	TRBV27	NA	TRBJ1-2	NA
CASKTGGAGNTGELFF	TGTGCCAGCAAAACAGGGGGCGCGGGGAACACCGGGGAGCTGTTTTTT	TRBV2	NA	TRBJ2-2	TRBD1
CASSLAVGSQFF	TGTGCCAGCAGCTTGGCCGTAGGGTCGCAGTTCTTC	TRBV5-6	NA	TRBJ2-1	NA
CASSAEQGYTQYF	TGCGCCAGCAGCGCTGAACAGGGTTATACGCAGTATTTT	TRBV10-1	few	TRBJ2-3	NA
CASSIDGAAGGKETQYF	TGTGCCAGTAGTATAGATGGGGCAGCGGGGGGCAAAGAGACCCAGTACTTC	TRBV19	NA	TRBJ2-5	TRBD2
CASSVGHLNQPQHF	TGTGCCAGCAGCGTAGGACACCTAAATCAGCCCCAGCATTTT	TRBV9	NA	TRBJ1-5	NA
CASSQTARPTDTQYF	TGTGCCAGCAGTCAAACGGCCCGCCCCACAGATACGCAGTATTTT	TRBV6-5	few	TRBJ2-3	NA
CAISETGELFF	TGTGCCATCAGTGAGACCGGGGAGCTGTTTTTT	TRBV10-3	NA	TRBJ2-2	NA
CASSPTQGNYVYTF	TGTGCCAGCAGCCCAACCCAGGGGAACTATGTCTACACCTTC	TRBV5-6	few	TRBJ1-2	NA
CASSLGVGRQPYEQYF	TGTGCCAGCAGCTTAGGGGTGGGCCGCCAGCCCTACGAGCAGTACTTC	TRBV11-2	NA	TRBJ2-7	NA
CACRERGGADTQYF	TGTGCCTGCCGGGAGCGGGGGGGGGCAGATACGCAGTATTTT	TRBV30	NA	TRBJ2-3	TRBD2
CASSEQGDDQPQHF	TGTGCCAGCAGTGAACAGGGCGACGATCAGCCCCAGCATTTT	TRBV6-1	NA	TRBJ1-5	NA
CASSWDRTNQPQHF	TGTGCCAGCAGTTGGGACAGGACCAATCAGCCCCAGCATTTT	TRBV6-5	NA	TRBJ1-5	TRBD1
CASSLLKVTGELFF	TGTGCCAGCAGCTTGTTAAAGGTCACCGGGGAGCTGTTTTTT	TRBV7-9	NA	TRBJ2-2	NA
CASSKAGAEAGELFF	TGTGCCAGCAGTAAGGCGGGGGCCGAGGCCGGGGAGCTGTTTTTT	TRBV9	NA	TRBJ2-2	NA
CASSPRASTDTQYF	TGTGCCAGCAGCCCTAGGGCCTCCACAGATACGCAGTATTTT	TRBV7-2	NA	TRBJ2-3	NA
CASGLLGSGPLGGYTF	TGTGCTAGTGGCTTATTGGGGTCAGGACCCTTGGGGGGCTACACCTTC	TRBV12-5	NA	TRBJ1-2	NA
CASRSGTGVNEQFF	TGCGCCAGCAGGTCCGGGACAGGAGTCAATGAGCAGTTCTTC	TRBV5-1	NA	TRBJ2-1	TRBD1
CASSERGVRAHPYF	TGTGCCAGCAGTGAGAGAGGAGTGCGGGCCCACCCGTATTTT	TRBV2	NA	TRBJ2-3	NA
CASSLDGDRKGEAFF	TGCGCCAGCAGCTTGGACGGGGACAGGAAAGGTGAAGCTTTCTTT	TRBV5-1	NA	TRBJ1-1	TRBD1
CASSLGVQPQHF	TGTGCCAGCAGCTTGGGGGTTCAGCCCCAGCATTTT	TRBV5-5	once	TRBJ1-5	NA
CASSPRVNYGYTF	TGTGCCAGCTCACCTAGGGTTAACTATGGCTACACCTTC	TRBV18	NA	TRBJ1-2	NA
CASSGTSGANTDTQYF	TGCGCCAGCAGTGGGACTAGCGGGGCAAACACAGATACGCAGTATTTT	TRBV10-1	NA	TRBJ2-3	TRBD2
CASSPRAGRLETEAFF	TGCGCCAGCAGCCCCCGGGCAGGGAGGTTGGAGACTGAAGCTTTCTTT	TRBV5-1	NA	TRBJ1-1	NA
CAIRAGLAGDDKNIQYF	TGTGCCATCAGAGCGGGACTAGCAGGAGACGACAAAAACATTCAGTACTTC	TRBV10-3	NA	TRBJ2-4	TRBD2
CASSTRDRVDGYTF	TGTGCCAGCAGCACCCGGGACAGGGTGGATGGCTACACCTTC	TRBV7-2	NA	TRBJ1-2	TRBD1